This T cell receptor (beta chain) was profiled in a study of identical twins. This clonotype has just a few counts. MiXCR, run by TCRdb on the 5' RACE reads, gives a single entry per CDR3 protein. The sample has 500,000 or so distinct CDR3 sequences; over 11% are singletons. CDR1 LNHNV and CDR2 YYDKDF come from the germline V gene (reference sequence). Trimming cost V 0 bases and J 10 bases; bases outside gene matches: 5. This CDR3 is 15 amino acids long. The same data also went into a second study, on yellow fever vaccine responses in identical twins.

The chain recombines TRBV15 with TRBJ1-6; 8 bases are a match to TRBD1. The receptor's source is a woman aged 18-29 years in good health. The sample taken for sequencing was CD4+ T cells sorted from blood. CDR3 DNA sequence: TGTGCCACCAGCAGAGATAGGGACAGGAGATCACCCCTCCACTTT. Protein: CATSRDRDRRSPLHF.